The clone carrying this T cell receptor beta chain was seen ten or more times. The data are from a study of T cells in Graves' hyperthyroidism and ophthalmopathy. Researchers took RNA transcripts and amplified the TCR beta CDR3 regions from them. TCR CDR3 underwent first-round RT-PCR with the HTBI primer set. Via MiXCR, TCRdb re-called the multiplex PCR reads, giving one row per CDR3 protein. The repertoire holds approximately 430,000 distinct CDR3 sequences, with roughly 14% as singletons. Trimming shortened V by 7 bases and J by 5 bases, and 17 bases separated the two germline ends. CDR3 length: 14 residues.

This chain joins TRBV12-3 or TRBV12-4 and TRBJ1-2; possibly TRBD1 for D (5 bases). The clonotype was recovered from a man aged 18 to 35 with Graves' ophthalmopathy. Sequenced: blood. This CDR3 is CASTDGTVGYGYTF. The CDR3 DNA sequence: TGTGCCAGCACCGACGGGACGGTCGGGTATGGCTACACCTTC.